The clone carrying this TCR beta chain occurred once. What it recognizes is unknown. These data belong to a study of cytomegalovirus exposure and HLA in healthy donors. Study-level findings and limits: Roughly 170 TCR beta chains were listed as cytomegalovirus-associated.

The primer mix had 60 Vbeta and 13 Jbeta primers. Measured with immunoSEQ multiplex PCR; TCRdb has only the in-frame clones, and not every one. The sample has some 130,000 clones, 80% seen once. The sequenced sample was PBMCs. This TCR was sampled from a young man in good health and CMV-seronegative.

CDR3 protein: CASIQAGVETQYF. The CDR3 bases are TGTGCCAGCATCCAAGCGGGAGTAGAGACCCAGTACTTC. The chain is built from TRBV7-8 and TRBJ2-5, with 8 bases aligning to TRBD2. The V and J ends lost 7 bases and 4 bases, in that order; junction bases with no gene match: 5. Germline V CDR1 and CDR2: SGHVS, FQNEAQ. CDR3 length equals 13 residues. The whole variable domain, filled in from reference TRBV7-8 and TRBJ2-5, reads GAGVSQSPRYKVAKRGQDVALRCDPISGHVSLFWYQQALGQGPEFLTYFQNEAQLDKSGLPSDRFFAERPEGSVSTLKIQRTQQEDSAVYLCASIQAGVETQYFGPGTRLLVL.